Below, 5 T cell receptor beta chains from the same sample are listed, as sequenced in a study of shared clonotypes between healthy human individuals. As defined, naive CD8 cells were CD45RO-negative and positively selected for CCR7, with terminally differentiated effector memory CD45RA+ cells excluded. The table came from immunoSEQ multiplex PCR; TCRdb's copy has only in-frame clones and leaves some out. Here the sample spans about 580,000 clones, roughly 98% being singletons. The sample consisted of naive CD8+ T cells sorted from blood. These receptors were obtained from a man aged 25-40 years in good health.

The CDR3 loop is CASSSHWGAGTYEQYF. The DNA of the CDR3 is TGCGCCAGCAGCTCCCATTGGGGGGCGGGAACCTACGAGCAGTACTTC. The rearrangement joins TRBV4-1 to TRBJ2-7; D may match TRBD1 or TRBD2 (6 bases each). Germline assignment: CDR1 MGHRA and CDR2 YSYEKL. The CDR3 extends over 16 amino acids. Deletions cut 5 bases from V and 2 bases from J, with 19 bases between.

The chain has TRBV4-1 and TRBJ2-7; tentatively, D is TRBD1 or TRBD2 (5 bases each). The length of the CDR3 is 14 residues. Germline V CDR1 and CDR2: MGHRA, YSYEKL. The ends were cut back, 3 bases at V and 0 bases at J, with 9 bases in the middle. In DNA, the CDR3 is TGCGCCAGCAGCCAGGGGGATAGCTCCTACGAGCAGTACTTC. Protein product: CASSQGDSSYEQYF.

The chain is built from TRBV12-5 and TRBJ2-1; 7 nucleotides line up with TRBD1. Germline V gene data show CDR1 as LGHNT and CDR2 as FRNRAP. The CDR3 spans 11 residues. Germline trimming cut 6 bases from V and 9 bases from J; bases unmatched to any gene: 2. The CDR3, as DNA: TGTGCTAGTGGGACAGGGTTTGAGCAGTTCTTC. It specifies CASGTGFEQFF. Full variable domain (rest looked up from reference TRBV12-5 and TRBJ2-1): DARVTQTPRHKVTEMGQEVTMRCQPILGHNTVFWYRQTMMQGLELLAYFRNRAPLDDSGMPKDRFSAEMPDATLATLKIQPSEPRDSAVYFCASGTGFEQFFGPGTRLTVL.

The chain is built from TRBV4-1 and TRBJ2-7; 11 bases map to TRBD2. Per germline, CDR1 MGHRA and CDR2 YSYEKL. Trimming at V came to 3 bases and at J to 3 bases, leaving 7 bases not matched to a gene. The CDR3 totals 16 residues. The CDR3, as DNA: TGCGCCAGCAGCCATCTTCCGGGACTAGCGGACTACGAGCAGTACTTC. Encoded protein: CASSHLPGLADYEQYF.

The chain links TRBV7-9 to TRBJ2-7, with 8 positions matching TRBD2. Germline V CDR1 and CDR2: SEHNR, FQNEAQ (reference sequence). This CDR3 is 16 amino acids long. J was trimmed by 2 bases and V by 3 bases; bases with no gene match: 9. The CDR3, as DNA: TGTGCCAGCAGCTTGCAGACCGGGACTAGTCCCTACGAGCAGTACTTC. Translated: CASSLQTGTSPYEQYF.